This section outlines one TCR beta chain sequence together with its context. What it recognizes is unknown. Unique molecular identifiers were used to barcode this TCRbeta library. A single record per CDR3 protein comes from TCRdb applying MiXCR to the PCR reads. This sample yields some 840,000 distinct CDR3 sequences, of which roughly 16% are seen a single time; roughly 5% belongs to the top ten. The record originates from a study of T-cell reconstitution after alpha-beta-depleted transplantation in children. Whole-study results and caveats: Fresh T-cell production supplied most of the T-cell counts and diversity seen one year after transplant. Recipient T cells and thymic progenitors that survived were the source of the high TCRbeta diversity seen at day 60 in some patients. Reported findings indicate that, about two months after transplant, alpha-beta T cells came from several hundred expanded clones, which were derived from non-depleted graft cells.

CDR1 is SGHNT, CDR2 YENEEA, per germline. Between the trimmed V and J ends, which lost 1 base and 4 bases, there was a span of 17 bases. CDR3 length: 18 amino acids. The TCR sequence derives from a male patient younger than 18 who had a stem cell transplant for acute lymphoblastic leukemia, so the T cells may come from the graft donor. Sequenced here: PBMCs, mostly from graft donor cells, sampled 360 days after TCRalphabeta/CD19-depleted stem cell transplant. The rearrangement joins TRBV11-3 to TRBJ2-6; D is tentatively TRBD1 or TRBD2 (5 bases each). CDR3 nucleotide sequence: TGTGCCAGCAGCTTAGGAAGGGGTGGGACGGGCGGGGCCAACGTCCTGACTTTC. Translation gives CASSLGRGGTGGANVLTF.